The 29 T cell receptor beta chains below come from one sample, sequenced in a study of human T cells and chemical hapten exposure. MiXCR was run by TCRdb on the RACE reads, yielding one entry per CDR3 protein. The data contain 150,000 to 200,000 distinct CDR3 sequences, 20% to 25% of them seen just once; the ten biggest clones take up 2.5%. Time point described: patch test 3, about 24 weeks after DPC sensitization. Noted treatment: therapeutic diphenylcyclopropenone sensitization with weekly scalp DPC. Source: whole blood, taken in connection with sensitization to the hapten diphenylcyclopropenone (DPC). These receptors were obtained from a woman in her thirties or forties with alopecia areata. Some clones in this sample may be carry-over from other donors' samples.

This clonotype was picked up many times. V gene TRBV28 combines with J gene TRBJ1-5, with a weak D call TRBD1 (5 bases). Per the germline V gene, CDR1 is MDHEN and CDR2 is SYDVKM. The CDR3 length is 16 residues. Trimming shortened V by 0 bases and J by 2 bases, and 11 bases separated the two germline ends. CDR3 in DNA: TGTGCCAGCAGTTTATGGGCAGGGTTGGGCAATCAGCCCCAGCATTTT. It encodes CASSLWAGLGNQPQHF.

V gene TRBV29-1 combines with J gene TRBJ2-2; 9 nucleotides line up with TRBD1. Looked up from germline, CDR1 is SQVTM and CDR2 is ANQGSEA. CDR3 size: 14 residues. V lost 6 bases, J lost 2 bases, and 4 bases stayed unmatched. This CDR3 reads CSVRTGANTGELFF. CDR3 sequence (DNA): TGCAGCGTCCGGACAGGGGCCAACACCGGGGAGCTGTTTTTT.

This clonotype was seen only once. Germline and junction disagree at one end, which may indicate a read error. The J gene is TRBJ2-7, the V gene TRBV28; no firm D call. The CDR3 loop spans 11 amino acids. Germline loops: CDR1 MDHEN, CDR2 SYDVKM. CDR3 sequence (DNA): TGTGTCAGCTCACTGCAAGGCGAGCAGTACTTC. Translated: CVSSLQGEQYF.

This sequence joins TRBV7-3 and TRBJ2-3, with D uncertain. The CDR3 is 15 amino acids. V lost 4 bases and J 0 bases, leaving 11 bases between the germline ends. CDR1 and CDR2 from the germline V gene are SGHTA and FQGTGA. The CDR3 loop is CASSSGLGSTDTQYF. CDR3 in DNA: TGTGCCAGCAGCTCGGGTTTAGGGAGCACAGATACGCAGTATTTT.

The V and J genes are TRBV5-1 and TRBJ1-4, with D maybe TRBD1 (5 bases). From germline, CDR1 is SGHRS and CDR2 YFSETQ. The CDR3 runs to 16 residues. V was clipped by 4 bases and J by 6 bases, with 19 bases between them. The CDR3 DNA follows: TGCGCCAGCAGCCGTACTCCGGGACGGGGGGATGAAAAACTGTTTTTT. Protein sequence: CASSRTPGRGDEKLFF. The whole variable domain, remainder taken from reference TRBV5-1 and TRBJ1-4, is KAGVTQTPRYLIKTRGQQVTLSCSPISGHRSVSWYQQTPGQGLQFLFEYFSETQRNKGNFPGRFSGRQFSNSRSEMNVSTLELGDSALYLCASSRTPGRGDEKLFFGSGTQLSVL.

V usage is TRBV5-1 and J usage is TRBJ2-3, with a tentative D call TRBD2 (5 bases). The ends were cut back, 0 bases at V and 0 bases at J, with 11 bases in the middle. Germline loops: CDR1 SGHRS, CDR2 YFSETQ. CDR3 size: 16 residues. This CDR3 reads CASSLGADPSTDTQYF. CDR3 sequence (DNA): TGCGCCAGCAGCTTGGGAGCGGATCCTAGCACAGATACGCAGTATTTT.

The J gene is TRBJ2-7, the V gene TRBV15; 7 bases are a match to TRBD1. Per the germline V gene, CDR1 is LNHNV and CDR2 is YYDKDF (reference sequence). J gave up 0 bases and V 3 bases, and 5 bases lay outside the gene matches. The CDR3 loop spans 15 amino acids. CDR3 loop: CATSSPGQRSYEQYF. Written as DNA, the CDR3 is TGTGCCACCAGCAGTCCGGGACAGCGCTCCTACGAGCAGTACTTC.

This clonotype was found many times. The chain couples TRBV3-1 to TRBJ1-1, with D maybe TRBD1 (5 bases). The V end lost 3 bases, the J end lost 3 bases, and 14 bases lay between the germline ends. This CDR3 has 15 amino acids. CDR1 and CDR2 (germline): LGHDT, YNNKEL (reference sequence). CDR3 nucleotide sequence: TGTGCCAGCAGCCAGATTCCGGGGGTAGACACTGAAGCTTTCTTT. It translates to CASSQIPGVDTEAFF.

This clonotype was detected only a few times. The J gene is TRBJ2-7, the V gene TRBV6-1, with D perhaps matching TRBD1 (6 bases). The CDR3 runs to 14 residues. Germline loops: CDR1 MNHNS, CDR2 SASEGT. With 5 bases removed from V and 1 base from J, the gap between germline ends came to 12 bases. The DNA of the CDR3 is TGTGCCAGCAGTTTAACACAGGGATCCTACGAGCAGTACTTC. This codes for CASSLTQGSYEQYF.

The rearrangement uses TRBV7-8 and TRBJ2-5; tentatively, D is TRBD1 or TRBD2 (6 bases each). The ends were cut back, 2 bases at V and 5 bases at J, with 12 bases in the middle. Germline values: CDR1 SGHVS, CDR2 FQNEAQ. The CDR3 is made up of 14 amino acids. The CDR3, as DNA: TGTGCCAGCAGCTTATCTGGGGGGCGGGAGACCCAGTACTTC. Amino acid sequence: CASSLSGGRETQYF.

There are many counts of this clonotype. CDR3 in DNA: TGTGCCAGCAGCTTAGCGGGACCCCGAAGGGATACGCAGTATTTT. This sequence encodes CASSLAGPRRDTQYF. V gene TRBV7-2 combines with J gene TRBJ2-3; D possibly matches TRBD1 or TRBD2 (5 bases each). The V gene lost 0 bases and the J gene lost 6 bases, with 13 bases spanning the gap. CDR1 is SGHTA and CDR2 is FQGNSA in the germline V gene. The CDR3 sequence is 15 residues long. Looking up the rest from reference TRBV7-2 and TRBJ2-3 gives the full variable domain: GAGVSQSPSNKVTEKGKDVELRCDPISGHTALYWYRQSLGQGLEFLIYFQGNSAPDKSGLPSDRFSAERTGGSVSTLTIQRTQQEDSAVYLCASSLAGPRRDTQYFGPGTRLTVL.

V and J are TRBV20-1 and TRBJ2-7; D remains unclear. With 2 bases removed from V and 3 bases from J, the gap between germline ends came to 5 bases. Germline CDR1 DFQATT, CDR2 SNEGSKA (reference sequence). The CDR3 is 11 residues long. The CDR3 reads CSARPGYEQYF. The CDR3 DNA is TGCAGTGCTAGACCCGGCTACGAGCAGTACTTC.

This sequence joins TRBV10-3 and TRBJ1-2; maybe TRBD1 (6 bases). CDR1 is ENHRY and CDR2 is SYGVKD in the germline V gene. V lost 2 bases to trimming and J lost 5 bases, with 15 bases between them. This CDR3 is 15 amino acids long. The CDR3 DNA reads TGTGCCATCAGTGAGGGCGGGGGGCAAGGGTATGGCTACACCTTC. Its translation is CAISEGGGQGYGYTF.

The CDR3 nucleotides are TGTGCCAGCACCCCCTGGCAGGGAGATACGCAGTATTTT. Protein sequence: CASTPWQGDTQYF. The chain joins TRBV7-2 to TRBJ2-3, with D perhaps matching TRBD1 (5 bases). Germline V lookup: CDR1 SGHTA, CDR2 FQGNSA. Between the trimmed V and J ends, which lost 7 bases and 5 bases, there was a span of 13 bases. The CDR3 spans 13 residues.

This clonotype occurred a few times. This chain connects TRBV28 to TRBJ1-6; weak D call: TRBD1 (6 bases). This CDR3 has 16 residues. Trimming cost V 6 bases and J 0 bases, with 12 bases left between them. Germline CDR1 and CDR2: MDHEN and SYDVKM. The CDR3: CASSPGQTSYNSPLHF. CDR3 in DNA: TGTGCCAGCAGCCCCGGACAGACCTCCTATAATTCACCCCTCCACTTT.

This clonotype was detected only a few times. In nucleotides, the CDR3 is TGCAGCGTTGGGGACAGGGAAGACGAGCAGTACTTC. Translating it yields CSVGDREDEQYF. This chain connects TRBV29-1 to TRBJ2-7; TRBD1 agrees at 9 bases. After removal of 4 bases from V and 5 bases from J, the junction contained 3 bases not matched to a gene. CDR3 length: 12 amino acids. Germline loops: CDR1 SQVTM, CDR2 ANQGSEA.

This chain links TRBV29-1 with TRBJ2-5; the D is unclear. CDR1 is SQVTM, CDR2 ANQGSEA, per germline. This CDR3 has 12 amino acids. V dropped 7 bases and J dropped 4 bases, with 13 bases sitting between them. CDR3 region: CSAMTQVETQYF. CDR3 sequence (DNA): TGCAGCGCCATGACGCAGGTAGAGACCCAGTACTTC. Based on the CDR3 plus reference TRBV29-1 and TRBJ2-5, the full variable domain is SAVISQKPSRDICQRGTSLTIQCQVDSQVTMMFWYRQQPGQSLTLIATANQGSEATYESGFVIDKFPISRPNLTFSTLTVSNMSPEDSSIYLCSAMTQVETQYFGPGTRLLVL.

Of note for this clonotype: One end of the junction is discordant with germline, which a read error may explain. V and J are TRBV28 and TRBJ2-5; no firm D call. The germline gives CDR1 MDHEN, CDR2 SYDVKM. The CDR3 spans 9 residues. CDR3 DNA sequence: TGTGCCAGCAGTTTCGCCCCCACCTTC. Translating it yields CASSFAPTF.

The table lists this clonotype with a few counts. This chain joins TRBV18 and TRBJ2-7; the D gene is possibly TRBD1 (5 bases). Trimming cost V 0 bases and J 2 bases, with 5 bases left between them. The CDR3 contains 13 residues. The V gene's germline CDR1 is KGHSH and CDR2 LQKENI. The CDR3 sequence is CASSPPTAYEQYF. CDR3 nucleotide sequence: TGTGCCAGCTCACCACCGACAGCCTACGAGCAGTACTTC.

This rearrangement joins TRBV20-1 to TRBJ2-3; D is unclear. V was clipped by 3 bases and J by 1 base, with 5 bases between them. Germline V gene sequence: CDR1 DFQATT, CDR2 SNEGSKA (reference sequence). CDR3 length: 12 amino acids. CDR3 sequence reads: CSASWRTDTQYF. Here the CDR3 DNA reads TGCAGTGCTAGTTGGCGCACAGATACGCAGTATTTT.

J is TRBJ2-5 and V is TRBV7-2; D possibly uses TRBD1 or TRBD2 (5 bases each). Germline values: CDR1 SGHTA, CDR2 FQGNSA. The CDR3 contains 13 residues. Trimming removed 6 bases at V and 1 base at J, with 9 bases between. The CDR3 loop reads CASRPGPQETQYF. CDR3 nucleotide sequence: TGTGCCAGCAGACCGGGGCCCCAAGAGACCCAGTACTTC. Drawing the rest from reference TRBV7-2 and TRBJ2-5, the complete variable domain is GAGVSQSPSNKVTEKGKDVELRCDPISGHTALYWYRQSLGQGLEFLIYFQGNSAPDKSGLPSDRFSAERTGGSVSTLTIQRTQQEDSAVYLCASRPGPQETQYFGPGTRLLVL.

V gene TRBV7-9 combines with J gene TRBJ2-1, with TRBD1 matching 7 bases. Germline V CDR1 and CDR2: SEHNR, FQNEAQ (reference sequence). With V trimmed by 5 bases and J by 6 bases, 4 bases remained unmatched. The CDR3 runs 13 residues. The CDR3 here is CASSRDSVNEQFF. In DNA form, the CDR3 reads TGTGCCAGCAGCCGGGACAGCGTCAATGAGCAGTTCTTC. Variable domain in full (rest from reference TRBV7-9 and TRBJ2-1): DTGVSQNPRHKITKRGQNVTFRCDPISEHNRLYWYRQTLGQGPEFLTYFQNEAQLEKSRLLSDRFSAERPKGSFSTLEIQRTEQGDSAMYLCASSRDSVNEQFFGPGTRLTVL.

This clonotype was observed a few times. The chain recombines TRBV20-1 with TRBJ1-2; 8 positions agree with TRBD1. The germline V gene encodes CDR1 DFQATT and CDR2 SNEGSKA (reference sequence). This CDR3 comprises 12 residues. V lost 6 bases to trimming and J lost 4 bases; unmatched junction nucleotides: 4. The CDR3 nucleotides read TGCAGTGCGACAGGACAGGGCTATGGCTACACCTTC. It encodes CSATGQGYGYTF.

Worth noting for this clonotype: Mismatch with germline at one junction end may stem from a read error. J is TRBJ1-5 and V is TRBV12-3 or TRBV12-4; 8 bases map to TRBD1. The CDR3 has 16 residues. CDR3 in amino acids: CASSVAGQGPNQPQHF. In DNA, the CDR3 is TGTGCCAGCAGTGTAGCCGGACAGGGCCCCAATCAGCCCCAGCATTTT.

This clonotype was seen repeatedly, ten times or more. The chain combines TRBV7-2 with TRBJ2-3; 8 nucleotides line up with TRBD2. CDR3 length: 15 amino acids. With 4 bases clipped from V and 7 bases from J, the junction kept 10 bases outside the gene matches. Germline CDR1 is SGHTA and CDR2 is FQGNSA. The CDR3 reads CASSSSGGPGNTQYF. In nucleotides, the CDR3 is TGTGCCAGCAGCTCCAGCGGGGGACCCGGAAATACGCAGTATTTT.

This clonotype has just one count. V gene TRBV20-1 combines with J gene TRBJ2-7; TRBD2 matches 8 bases. V dropped 2 bases and J dropped 1; count of bases not matched to a gene: 4. The CDR3 has 14 amino acids. Per the germline V gene, CDR1 is DFQATT and CDR2 is SNEGSKA (reference sequence). CDR3 sequence reads: CSARRREASYEQYF. The CDR3 DNA reads as TGCAGTGCTAGAAGGCGGGAGGCTTCCTACGAGCAGTACTTC.

This clonotype appeared a few times. The chain employs TRBV9 and TRBJ1-1; TRBD1 might be the D (5 bases). The V gene's germline CDR1 is SGDLS and CDR2 YYNGEE. The CDR3 covers 17 residues. V lost 4 bases, J lost 1 base, and 20 bases lay in between. The chain's CDR3 is CASSTRGVGSGNTEAFF. The CDR3 DNA sequence: TGTGCCAGCAGCACCCGGGGGGTGGGGAGTGGGAACACTGAAGCTTTCTTT.

The chain combines TRBV20-1 with TRBJ2-7, with 7 positions matching TRBD1. Per germline, CDR1 DFQATT and CDR2 SNEGSKA (reference sequence). The CDR3 is made up of 13 amino acids. V lost 6 bases and J lost 3; bases outside the gene matches: 8. CDR3: CSALTGLDYEQYF. The CDR3 nucleotides are TGCAGTGCCCTGACAGGGCTAGACTACGAGCAGTACTTC.

This clonotype appeared a few times. The V call is TRBV20-1, the J call TRBJ1-2, with 7 bases identical to TRBD1. V shed 3 bases and J 4 bases; nucleotides not matched to a gene: 5. Germline CDR1 is DFQATT and CDR2 is SNEGSKA (reference sequence). The CDR3 runs 13 residues. CDR3 sequence reads: CSASTDRAYGYTF. The CDR3 coding sequence is TGCAGTGCTAGTACTGACAGGGCCTATGGCTACACCTTC.